This TCR beta chain was sequenced during a study of cytotoxic CD8 clonotypes in ibrutinib-treated CLL. Across the study: Partial responses numbered approximately 24 and complete responses 2; after a median about 72 months, roughly 15 stayed remitted and 12 progressed. Study-level findings and limits: Public clonotypes, an uncommon group, contracted or remained stable on treatment. Clonality showed a rise at ibrutinib response that reversed toward baseline at progression.

Target depth was 1 in 200,000 to 1 in 1 million T cells, about 10x per clonotype. Some clones are missing from TCRdb's copy, which holds only in-frame ones; the method was immunoSEQ multiplex PCR. The data show 55,000 to 85,000 clones, about nine tenths seen once. Concerning this clone itself: Its target is unknown.

In germline, CDR1 is SGHVS, CDR2 FQNEAQ. Trimming cost V 6 bases and J 3 bases; bases outside gene matches: 7. The CDR3 totals 14 residues. The source is a human donor with chronic lymphocytic leukemia. The V gene is TRBV7-8, the J gene TRBJ2-7, with TRBD2 matching over 8 bases. The material was PBMCs, obtained after 12 months of ibrutinib treatment. The CDR3 DNA is TGTGCCAGCAGAACGTGGCGGGAGGACTACGAGCAGTACTTC. Its translation: CASRTWREDYEQYF.